The 11 T cell receptor beta chains in this list originate from one sample, sequenced in a study of blood T cell repertoires in COVID-19. The data were produced by immunoSEQ multiplex PCR, yet TCRdb's version contains in-frame clones alone and is incomplete. The sample includes about 200,000 clones, roughly 88% of them seen just once. Sequenced input: peripheral blood. These receptor sequences come from a woman in her 40s who had recovered from COVID-19.

This clone was observed a few times. The gene calls are TRBV3-1 (or the pseudogene TRBV3-2) and TRBJ1-1; weak D call: TRBD1 (5 bases). V dropped 3 bases and J dropped 4 bases, with 9 bases sitting between them. Per the germline V gene, CDR1 is LGHDT and CDR2 is YNNKEL (reference sequence). This CDR3 spans 13 amino acids. CDR3 sequence (DNA): TGTGCCAGCAGCCACCAGGGCGGCACTGAAGCTTTCTTT. Protein: CASSHQGGTEAFF.

The rearrangement joins TRBV11-3 to TRBJ2-5; TRBD2 aligns across 7 bases. Trimming at V came to 1 base and at J to 2 bases, leaving 4 bases not matched to a gene. The CDR3 is made up of 15 amino acids. The V gene's germline CDR1 is SGHNT and CDR2 YENEEA. CDR3 sequence: CASSLGLAVQETQYF. In DNA, the CDR3 is TGTGCCAGCAGCTTAGGGCTAGCGGTTCAAGAGACCCAGTACTTC.

Written as DNA, the CDR3 is TGTGCCAGCAGTTTAGAGGGACAGCGATATGAAGCTTTCTTT. It codes for CASSLEGQRYEAFF. The chain recombines TRBV28 with TRBJ1-1; TRBD1 aligns across 7 bases. V lost 2 bases and J lost 7; bases outside the gene matches: 7. CDR1 is MDHEN and CDR2 is SYDVKM in the germline V gene. The CDR3 covers 14 residues.

This chain joins TRBV20-1 and TRBJ2-1, with unresolved D. CDR3 length: 12 residues. CDR1 is DFQATT and CDR2 is SNEGSKA in the germline V gene (reference sequence). The ends were cut back, 3 bases at V and 6 bases at J, with 9 bases in the middle. CDR3 bases: TGCAGTGCTAGTCTAGAGTCCAATGAGCAGTTCTTC. The encoded protein is CSASLESNEQFF.

The chain joins TRBV2 to TRBJ1-1; weak D call: TRBD1 (5 bases). CDR3 length: 12 residues. CDR1 and CDR2 from the germline V gene are SNHLY and FYNNEI. Trimming shortened V by 4 bases and J by 6 bases, and 9 bases separated the two germline ends. As DNA, the CDR3 is TGTGCCAGCAGTGTTCAGGGCCCTGAAGCTTTCTTT. It codes for CASSVQGPEAFF.

The chain recombines TRBV6-1 with TRBJ2-5; a possible D gene is TRBD2 (5 bases). Germline V gene sequence: CDR1 MNHNS, CDR2 SASEGT. Trimming left V 3 bases short and J 1 base short, with 9 bases between. The CDR3 loop spans 14 amino acids. CDR3 sequence reads: CASSDGGPQETQYF. The CDR3 region has the DNA TGTGCCAGCAGTGATGGAGGTCCCCAAGAGACCCAGTACTTC.

The V call is TRBV7-2, the J call TRBJ2-7; 12 bases line up with TRBD2. V lost 6 bases to trimming and J lost 4 bases; unmatched junction nucleotides: 4. Germline V gene lookup returns CDR1 SGHTA and CDR2 FQGNSA. The CDR3 spans 14 residues. CDR3 in amino acids: CASSLTSGSYEQYF. The CDR3 nucleotides are TGTGCCAGCAGTCTGACTAGCGGGAGTTACGAGCAGTACTTC.

The V call is TRBV6-5, the J call TRBJ2-2, with 7 bases aligning to TRBD2. CDR3 length: 12 amino acids. CDR1 is MNHEY, CDR2 SVGAGI, per germline. V dropped 6 bases and J dropped 7; count of bases not matched to a gene: 2. CDR3 amino acids: CASRIAGGELFF. DNA for the CDR3: TGTGCCAGCAGGATAGCGGGCGGGGAGCTGTTTTTT.

This chain connects TRBV4-2 to TRBJ2-7, with TRBD2 identical over 9 bases. After removal of 4 bases from V and 3 bases from J, the junction contained 4 bases not matched to a gene. This CDR3 is 14 amino acids long. Germline assignment: CDR1 LGHNA and CDR2 YNFKEQ. The CDR3 is CASSLGAGGYEQYF. CDR3 DNA sequence: TGTGCCAGCAGCCTAGGAGCGGGAGGCTACGAGCAGTACTTC.

The V and J genes are TRBV7-9 and TRBJ1-2, with 7 bases aligning to TRBD1. V shed 5 bases, J shed 9 bases, and the junction held 12 bases outside the gene matches. CDR1 is SEHNR and CDR2 is FQNEAQ in the germline V gene (reference sequence). CDR3 length: 14 residues. CDR3: CASSQREGAPSYTF. The CDR3, as DNA: TGTGCCAGCAGCCAGCGGGAGGGGGCGCCTAGCTACACCTTC.

The chain joins TRBV11-2 to TRBJ1-6; D is undetermined. From germline, CDR1 is SGHAT and CDR2 FQNNGV. Deletions cut 3 bases from V and 5 bases from J, with 8 bases between. There are 14 residues in the CDR3. CDR3 amino acids: CASSFGSNNSPLHF. CDR3 coding DNA: TGTGCCAGCAGCTTTGGCAGTAATAATTCACCCCTCCACTTT. Based on the CDR3 plus reference TRBV11-2 and TRBJ1-6, the full variable domain is EAGVAQSPRYKIIEKRQSVAFWCNPISGHATLYWYQQILGQGPKLLIQFQNNGVVDDSQLPKDRFSAERLKGVDSTLKIQPAKLEDSAVYLCASSFGSNNSPLHFGNGTRLTVT.